The next 29 T cell receptor beta chains were all read from a single sample in a study of T cell repertoires in ileal Crohn's disease. Libraries were prepared by immunoSEQ multiplex PCR; TCRdb keeps only in-frame clonotypes and omits some of them. The sample shows several thousand clones, 70% to 80% of them seen only once. What was sequenced was ileal tissue. Receptor source: an adult with Crohn's disease.

This clone occurred a few times. The chain joins TRBV28 to TRBJ1-1, with D possibly being TRBD1 (5 bases). Germline values: CDR1 MDHEN, CDR2 SYDVKM. Trimming took off 7 bases at V and 11 bases at J, with 23 bases between the two ends. The CDR3 runs 14 residues. The CDR3 region has the DNA TGTGCCAGCACCACCGCAATGGGGGGTTTTAGGGCTTTCTTT. Its protein is CASTTAMGGFRAFF.

The chain recombines TRBV6-6 with TRBJ1-5, with 7 bases lining up with TRBD1. V shed 6 bases and J 6 bases; nucleotides not matched to a gene: 8. CDR1 MNHNY and CDR2 SVGAGI come from the germline V gene (reference sequence). This CDR3 spans 14 amino acids. The CDR3 DNA follows: TGTGCCAGCAGACCCACAGGGGCAGGTCAGCCCCAGCATTTT. Translated, it gives CASRPTGAGQPQHF.

Comments on this clone: The sample holds other DNA sequences that translate to the same CDR3. The rearrangement uses TRBV27 and TRBJ1-5, with D possibly TRBD1 on 5 matching bases. Germline V CDR1 and CDR2: MNHEY, SMNVEV (reference sequence). The length of the CDR3 is 15 residues. V was shortened by 6 bases and J by 5 bases, with 17 bases between the two germline ends. CDR3 DNA sequence: TGTGCCAGCAGCCTCAGGTCGGGGGGAGATCAGCCCCAGCATTTT. Its protein is CASSLRSGGDQPQHF.

The J gene is TRBJ1-1, the V gene TRBV15; no reliable D call. The length of the CDR3 is 14 residues. V was trimmed by 1 base and J by 1 base, leaving 7 bases between them. The germline gives CDR1 LNHNV, CDR2 YYDKDF (reference sequence). CDR3 loop: CATSRGVSNTEAFF. The CDR3 DNA is TGTGCCACCAGCAGAGGAGTGTCGAACACTGAAGCTTTCTTT.

This chain links TRBV5-4 with TRBJ1-6, with D possibly matching TRBD1 (5 bases). This CDR3 is 17 amino acids long. Trimming stripped 3 bases from V and 8 bases from J, with 21 bases between. CDR1 SGHNT and CDR2 YYREEE come from the germline V gene (reference sequence). CDR3 sequence reads: CASSYQTPRDSDSPLHF. DNA of the CDR3: TGTGCCAGCAGCTACCAGACCCCCCGGGACTCGGATTCACCCCTCCACTTT.

The chain joins TRBV29-1 to TRBJ1-1, with TRBD1 matching 8 bases. Unmatched junction bases numbered 7, after V lost 2 bases and J lost 2 bases. Looked up from germline, CDR1 is SQVTM and CDR2 is ANQGSEA. This CDR3 spans 15 amino acids. CDR3 residues: CSVEQGAGDNTEAFF. The CDR3 nucleotides read TGCAGCGTTGAACAGGGGGCGGGAGATAACACTGAAGCTTTCTTT. The complete variable domain, with remaining parts taken from reference TRBV29-1 and TRBJ1-1, reads SAVISQKPSRDICQRGTSLTIQCQVDSQVTMMFWYRQQPGQSLTLIATANQGSEATYESGFVIDKFPISRPNLTFSTLTVSNMSPEDSSIYLCSVEQGAGDNTEAFFGQGTRLTVV.

The chain couples TRBV18 to TRBJ1-4; no clear D. V lost 6 bases and J lost 6, with 11 bases in between. The CDR3 contains 13 residues. Germline CDR1 KGHSH, CDR2 LQKENI. Written as DNA, the CDR3 is TGTGCCAGCTCGTACGGAGGGCATGAAAAACTGTTTTTT. Its protein is CASSYGGHEKLFF.

In its sample, this clone is large. This sequence joins TRBV28 and TRBJ2-7; maybe TRBD2 (5 bases). Germline CDR1 reads MDHEN; CDR2 reads SYDVKM. V lost 6 bases and J 4 bases, leaving 16 bases between the germline ends. The CDR3 runs to 14 residues. CDR3 loop: CASSLREGFYEQYF. The CDR3 coding sequence is TGTGCCAGCAGCCTCCGTGAGGGATTTTACGAGCAGTACTTC.

The V and J genes are TRBV2 and TRBJ1-6; D perhaps matches TRBD1 (5 bases). This CDR3 is built from 16 residues. V was trimmed by 3 bases and J by 5 bases, leaving 14 bases between them. Looked up from germline, CDR1 is SNHLY and CDR2 is FYNNEI. CDR3 protein: CASSDDSPKNNSPLHF. In nucleotides, the CDR3 is TGTGCCAGCAGTGATGACAGCCCCAAGAATAATTCACCCCTCCACTTT.

The chain joins TRBV13 to TRBJ2-7; 7 bases match TRBD1. With 0 bases clipped from V and 2 bases from J, the junction kept 1 base outside the gene matches. CDR1 is PRHDT and CDR2 is FYEKMQ in the germline V gene (reference sequence). The CDR3 sequence is 14 residues long. CDR3 residues: CASSLGDRTYEQYF. CDR3 coding DNA: TGTGCCAGCAGCTTAGGGGACAGGACCTACGAGCAGTACTTC.

The chain links TRBV9 to TRBJ2-5; 7 nucleotides align to TRBD1. Trimming cost V 0 bases and J 2 bases; bases outside gene matches: 4. This CDR3 is 15 amino acids long. The germline gives CDR1 SGDLS, CDR2 YYNGEE. Here the CDR3 DNA reads TGTGCCAGCAGCGTAGCTCCGACAGGGCAAGAGACCCAGTACTTC. It specifies CASSVAPTGQETQYF.

This sequence joins TRBV7-3 and TRBJ2-1; 9 positions match TRBD2. Losses at the gene ends were 5 bases for V and 2 bases for J; bases not matched to a gene: 4. This CDR3 comprises 15 residues. Germline CDR1 SGHTA, CDR2 FQGTGA. CDR3 region: CASSQLAGAYNEQFF. The DNA for the CDR3 is TGTGCCAGCAGCCAACTAGCGGGCGCCTACAATGAGCAGTTCTTC.

V usage is TRBV5-1 and J usage is TRBJ2-5, with 8 bases aligning to TRBD1. V lost 4 bases and J lost 3; bases outside the gene matches: 5. This CDR3 spans 14 amino acids. Germline V gene data show CDR1 as SGHRS and CDR2 as YFSETQ. Written as DNA, the CDR3 is TGCGCCAGCAGCCGGACAGGGAGAGAAGAGACCCAGTACTTC. Its translation: CASSRTGREETQYF.

This rearrangement joins TRBV4-1 to TRBJ2-7; 7 bases line up with TRBD2. The CDR3 is made up of 16 amino acids. The trim removed 1 base at V and 1 base at J, leaving 7 bases unmatched. Germline V gene lookup returns CDR1 MGHRA and CDR2 YSYEKL. This CDR3 is CASSQGWRGRSYEQYF. CDR3 DNA sequence: TGCGCCAGCAGCCAAGGGTGGCGGGGGAGGTCCTACGAGCAGTACTTC.

The chain couples TRBV15 to TRBJ1-6; D may be TRBD1 (6 bases). The germline V and J ends were trimmed by 5 bases and 5 bases, with 10 bases remaining between them. This CDR3 is built from 14 residues. Looked up from germline, CDR1 is LNHNV and CDR2 is YYDKDF (reference sequence). CDR3 sequence: CATSPQGNNSPLHF. The CDR3 coding sequence is TGTGCCACCAGCCCACAGGGTAATAATTCACCCCTCCACTTT.

The gene calls are TRBV4-3 and TRBJ1-1; D remains ambiguous. Germline assignment: CDR1 LGHNA and CDR2 YSLEER. V lost 0 bases, J lost 0 bases, and 5 bases lay in between. This CDR3 is built from 14 residues. The CDR3 loop is CASSQELMNTEAFF. The DNA of the CDR3 is TGCGCCAGCAGCCAAGAACTGATGAACACTGAAGCTTTCTTT.

The rearrangement links TRBV30 to TRBJ1-6, with a possible D match to TRBD1 (6 bases). Trimming shortened V by 4 bases and J by 5 bases, and 12 bases separated the two germline ends. This CDR3 has 14 residues. Germline V gene data show CDR1 as GTSNPN and CDR2 as SVGIG (reference sequence). This chain's CDR3 is CAWKGGVDNSPLHF. The CDR3, as DNA: TGTGCCTGGAAAGGGGGTGTAGATAATTCACCCCTCCACTTT.

The chain is built from TRBV7-3 and TRBJ1-2, with TRBD1 matching 9 bases. CDR3 size: 16 residues. Germline V gene sequence: CDR1 SGHTA, CDR2 FQGTGA. V lost 5 bases, J lost 8 bases, and 15 bases stayed unmatched. Here the CDR3 reads CASSQSVMTGGNGYTF. The CDR3 nucleotides read TGTGCCAGCAGCCAGTCGGTTATGACAGGGGGAAACGGCTACACCTTC.

The genes are TRBV4-1 and TRBJ1-1; D uncertain. Germline CDR1 and CDR2: MGHRA and YSYEKL. V gave up 4 bases and J gave up 3 bases, with 15 bases separating them. The CDR3 runs to 15 residues. CDR3 DNA sequence: TGCGCCAGCAGCCCGAGGCGAGGGTTCGACACTGAAGCTTTCTTT. Translating gives CASSPRRGFDTEAFF.

This clone has just one count. This chain joins TRBV5-5 and TRBJ2-7, with D perhaps matching TRBD1 (6 bases). The germline V and J ends were trimmed by 4 bases and 1 base, with 9 bases remaining between them. The CDR3 covers 13 residues. Per germline, CDR1 SGHKS and CDR2 YYEKEE (reference sequence). The DNA of the CDR3 is TGTGCCAGCAGCACGACAGGTTCCTACGAGCAGTACTTC. Protein sequence: CASSTTGSYEQYF.

The V call is TRBV9, the J call TRBJ2-1, with 8 bases identical to TRBD2. With 7 bases clipped from V and 1 base from J, the junction kept 10 bases outside the gene matches. The CDR3 has 16 residues. The germline V gene has CDR1 SGDLS and CDR2 YYNGEE. CDR3: CASRPTGGGSYNEQFF. As DNA, the CDR3 is TGTGCCAGCCGACCCACCGGGGGGGGTTCCTACAATGAGCAGTTCTTC.

The chain joins TRBV7-4 to TRBJ1-1; D is possibly TRBD1 (6 bases). With 4 bases removed from V and 3 bases from J, the gap between germline ends came to 15 bases. Germline CDR1 and CDR2: SGHVT and SQSDAQ. The CDR3 loop spans 15 amino acids. Written as DNA, the CDR3 is TGTGCCAGCAGCTCCGGGTCCGAGGGGGACACTGAAGCTTTCTTT. It yields the protein CASSSGSEGDTEAFF.

To note about this clone: A junction end diverges from the germline sequence, so it may reflect a read error. The gene calls are TRBV11-2 and TRBJ2-2; D might be TRBD2 (5 bases). The CDR3 has 14 amino acids. Germline V lookup: CDR1 SGHAT, CDR2 FQNNGV. The CDR3, as DNA: TGTGCCAGCAGCTATCAAAGGGAGTCCGGGAAGCTGTTTTTT. Amino acids: CASSYQRESGKLFF.

This clone has a single count. The DNA of the CDR3 is TGCGCCAGCAGCCAAGAGAGGAACCGAAACACTGAAGCTTTCTTT. As protein: CASSQERNRNTEAFF. This sequence joins TRBV4-1 and TRBJ1-1; D remains ambiguous. The CDR3 sequence is 15 residues long. V was pared by 0 bases and J by 2 bases, with 10 bases between. From germline, CDR1 is MGHRA and CDR2 YSYEKL.

This clone was counted a few times. This chain links TRBV5-1 with TRBJ2-3, with 9 bases that match TRBD2. Germline CDR1 SGHRS, CDR2 YFSETQ. V was clipped by 0 bases and J by 4 bases; unmatched bases: 0. The CDR3 is 14 residues long. The CDR3 is CASSLGTSADTQYF. The CDR3, as DNA: TGCGCCAGCAGCTTGGGGACTAGCGCAGATACGCAGTATTTT.

This clone was counted between two and nine times. V usage is TRBV5-6 and J usage is TRBJ1-2, with TRBD1 matching 12 bases. CDR3 length: 14 amino acids. In germline, CDR1 is SGHDT, CDR2 YYEEEE. Germline trimming cut 4 bases from V and 6 bases from J; bases unmatched to any gene: 4. The CDR3, as DNA: TGTGCCAGCAGCAGGGGACAGGGGGCAAATGGCTACACCTTC. The encoded protein is CASSRGQGANGYTF.

The rearrangement uses TRBV5-1 and TRBJ1-1; the D gene is possibly TRBD1 (5 bases). Per the germline V gene, CDR1 is SGHRS and CDR2 is YFSETQ. The length of the CDR3 is 14 residues. V was pared by 1 base and J by 3 bases, with 10 bases between. CDR3 sequence reads: CASSLLGRDTEAFF. CDR3 nucleotide sequence: TGCGCCAGCAGCTTGTTAGGCAGGGACACTGAAGCTTTCTTT.

This rearrangement joins TRBV21-1 to TRBJ1-5. TRBV21-1 is termed a pseudogene. This CDR3 is built from 14 residues. CDR3 sequence (DNA): TGTGCCAGCAGCAAAGAGCCCCCAAAGCAGCCCCAGCATTTT. It is translated as CASSKEPPKQPQHF.

The chain links TRBV19 to TRBJ1-5; 8 nucleotides align to TRBD1. V was pared by 5 bases and J by 2 bases, with 5 bases of the junction left unmatched. This CDR3 contains 15 residues. The germline CDR1 and CDR2 sequences are LNHDA and SQIVND (reference sequence). CDR3 in amino acids: CASSGGQGGNQPQHF. The CDR3, as DNA: TGTGCCAGTAGTGGAGGACAGGGAGGCAATCAGCCCCAGCATTTT. Supplemented by reference TRBV19 and TRBJ1-5, the full variable domain reads DGGITQSPKYLFRKEGQNVTLSCEQNLNHDAMYWYRQDPGQGLRLIYYSQIVNDFQKGDIAEGYSVSREKKESFPLTVTSAQKNPTAFYLCASSGGQGGNQPQHFGDGTRLSIL.